These 15 T cell receptor beta chains originate from one sample sequenced in a study of tissue T cells after allogeneic stem cell transplantation (dated by TCRdb to between 2021 and 2024). The library relied on the immunoSEQ multiplex PCR assay. TCRdb stores this immuneACCESS table with in-frame sequences only. Part of the clones is absent; in the studies checked, under half of the shortfall reflects unresolved V genes, and no reason is known for the rest. The sample profile shows 15,000 to 20,000 clones; about 70% of them were found once. Of the sample, roughly 0.94% is held by the ten largest clones. The sequenced material came from spleen. The receptors were gathered from a female BALB/c mouse in good health. Mice from this strain have the MHC haplotype H2-d.

Note on this clone: Genes and germline are mouse. The CDR3 DNA, read in part, is TGCACCTGCAGTGCCCAGGGGAACAACCAGGCTCCGCTT. Its translation: CTCSAQGNNQAPL. The whole CDR3 is CTCSAQGNNQAPLF. V usage is TRBV1 and J usage is TRBJ1-5, with D possibly TRBD1 on 6 matching bases. The CDR3 end is not reached by the read, which stops 1 residue before it; the germline J gene fills it in. The V gene lost 3 bases and the J gene lost 1 base, with 7 bases spanning the gap. CDR3 length: 14 amino acids. Per germline, CDR1 NSQYPW and CDR2 LRSPGD (reference sequence).

Notes on this clone: Mouse gene names apply. The CDR3: CASSPGLGGRGQDTQYF. The part of the CDR3 DNA that was read is TGTGCCAGCAGCCCGGGACTGGGGGGGCGTGGGCAAGACACCCAGTAC. The chain carries TRBV5 and TRBJ2-5, with 14 positions matching TRBD2. The sequence runs out 1 residue before the end of the CDR3; the remainder is reconstructed from the germline J gene. V shed 4 bases, J shed 3 bases, and the junction held 6 bases outside the gene matches. CDR1 is LGHNA and CDR2 is YNLKQL in the germline V gene (reference sequence). The CDR3 loop spans 17 amino acids.

Turning to this clone: The germline and genes are mouse ones. The read gets to within 1 residue of the CDR3 end, and the germline J gene fills in the rest. The V gene is TRBV31, the J gene TRBJ1-1; tentatively, D is TRBD1 (6 bases). V dropped 0 bases and J dropped 0 bases, with 8 bases sitting between them. Looked up from germline, CDR1 is GKSSPN and CDR2 is SITVG. The CDR3 totals 14 residues. CDR3 bases read: TGTGCCTGGAGTCTCGGGACAACAAACACAGAAGTCTTC. Translation: CAWSLGTTNTEVF. The entire CDR3 is CAWSLGTTNTEVFF.

As concerns this clone: Mouse gene names and germline throughout. The observed sequence ends 1 residue before the CDR3 terminus, with the missing tail filled in from the germline J gene. The chain joins TRBV5 to TRBJ2-4; weak D call: TRBD1 (6 bases). With 2 bases removed from V and 0 bases from J, the gap between germline ends came to 12 bases. CDR1 and CDR2 (germline): LGHNA, YNLKQL (reference sequence). The CDR3 has 16 amino acids. CDR3 DNA, as far as it was read: TGTGCCAGCAGCCAACAGGGGAGGGGGAGTCAAAACACCTTGTAC. Translated, it gives CASSQQGRGSQNTLY. The CDR3, in full, reads CASSQQGRGSQNTLYF.

On this clone itself: Gene names and germline refer to mouse. Read coverage stops 1 residue before the CDR3 terminus; the germline J gene supplies the remainder. J is TRBJ2-7 and V is TRBV14; the match to TRBD1 covers 8 bases. The CDR3 spans 13 residues. The germline gives CDR1 SGHDT, CDR2 FRDEAV. Trimming at V came to 4 bases and at J to 5 bases, leaving 5 bases not matched to a gene. Partial CDR3 DNA: TGTGCCAGCAGTCCAGGGGGCGCGGATGAACAGTAC. It specifies CASSPGGADEQY. The CDR3, in full, reads CASSPGGADEQYF. Looking up the rest from reference TRBV14 and TRBJ2-7 gives the full variable domain: EAGVTQSPRYAVLQEGQAVSFWCDPISGHDTLYWYQQPRDQGPQLLVYFRDEAVIDNSQLPSDRFSAVRPKGTNSTLKIQSAKQGDTATYLCASSPGGADEQYFGPGTRLTVL.

This clone has a single count. All gene names here are mouse names. CDR3 DNA (partial): TGTGCCAGCAGTATACCGGGGGGCGCGGGCACCTTGTAC. It specifies CASSIPGGAGTLY. The CDR3 as a whole reads CASSIPGGAGTLYF. This rearrangement joins TRBV19 to TRBJ2-4, with D tentatively TRBD2 (7 bases). The CDR3 goes on 1 residue after the read ends, and that part is filled in from the germline J gene. Germline CDR1 is FNHDT and CDR2 is SITEND (reference sequence). V gave up 1 base and J gave up 8 bases, with 14 bases separating them. This CDR3 has 14 residues.

This clone appeared a few times. Genes and germline come from the mouse. The read is 1 residue too short to cover the CDR3 end, so that end is filled in from the germline J gene. This chain connects TRBV14 to TRBJ2-7; possible D gene TRBD2, 6 bases. This CDR3 contains 14 residues. Between the trimmed V and J ends, which lost 1 base and 4 bases, there was a span of 12 bases. From germline, CDR1 is SGHDT and CDR2 FRDEAV. This chain's CDR3 is CASSFNTGSYEQYF. The sequenced part of the CDR3 DNA is TGTGCCAGCAGTTTCAACACTGGGTCTTATGAACAGTAC.

In its sample, this clone was seen a few times. Gene and germline names: mouse. The read is 1 residue too short to cover the CDR3 end, so that end is filled in from the germline J gene. The chain couples TRBV17 to TRBJ1-4; perhaps TRBD1 as D (5 bases). The V end was cut by 0 bases, the J end by 1 base, with 6 bases between. CDR1 is MNHDT, CDR2 YYDKIL, per germline. The CDR3 has 15 amino acids. CDR3: CASSRERGSNERLFF. Partial CDR3 DNA: TGTGCTAGCAGTAGAGAGAGGGGTTCCAACGAAAGATTATTT.

In the case of this clone: Gene names refer to mouse genes. The read terminates 1 residue before the CDR3 end, so the remaining end is supplied by the germline J gene. V usage is TRBV17 and J usage is TRBJ2-5; 12 bases map to TRBD2. V trimming: 5 bases; J trimming: 4 bases; junction bases outside the gene matches: 4. The CDR3 is 15 residues long. In germline, CDR1 is MNHDT, CDR2 YYDKIL. The CDR3 bases that were read are TGTGCTAGCAGTCGGACTGGGGGGGATAAAGACACCCAGTAC. Translation gives CASSRTGGDKDTQY. Given in full, the CDR3 is CASSRTGGDKDTQYF. The full variable domain, completed using reference TRBV17 and TRBJ2-5, is DTTVKQNPRYKLARVGKPVNLICSQTMNHDTMYWYQKKPNQAPKLLLFYYDKILNREADTFEKFQSSRPNNSFCSLYIGSAGLEYSAMYLCASSRTGGDKDTQYFGPGTRLLVL.

About this clone itself: Germline and genes here are mouse. The CDR3 is cut off 1 residue early in the read; its end comes from the germline J gene. This chain connects TRBV3 to TRBJ2-1, with D possibly matching TRBD1 (5 bases). V was shortened by 3 bases and J by 3 bases, with 6 bases between the two germline ends. The CDR3 spans 13 residues. Per the germline V gene, CDR1 is SNHLY and CDR2 is FYNGKV (reference sequence). This CDR3 reads CASSFDSYAEQFF. Partial CDR3 DNA: TGTGCCAGCAGCTTCGACAGCTATGCTGAGCAGTTC. Looking up the rest from reference TRBV3 and TRBJ2-1 gives the full variable domain: GPKVLQIPSHQIIDMGQMVTLNCDPVSNHLYFYWYKQILGQQMEFLVNFYNGKVMEKSKLFKDQFSVERPDGSYFTLKIQPTALEDSAVYFCASSFDSYAEQFFGPGTRLTVL.

Points on this clone: Germline and genes here are mouse. The CDR3 region is CAWSLSGGKDTQYF. CDR3 DNA (partial): TGTGCCTGGAGTCTCTCTGGGGGGAAGGACACCCAGTAC. V is TRBV31 and J is TRBJ2-5, with 8 bases fitting TRBD2. The read stops 1 residue short of the end of the CDR3; the missing end is completed from the germline J gene. From germline, CDR1 is GKSSPN and CDR2 SITVG. V was clipped by 0 bases and J by 6 bases; unmatched bases: 5. The CDR3 totals 14 residues. The variable domain in full, completed from reference TRBV31 and TRBJ2-5, reads AQTIHQWPVAEIKAVGSPLSLGCTIKGKSSPNLYWYWQATGGTLQQLFYSITVGQVESVVQLNLSASRPKDDQFILSTEKLLLSHSGFYLCAWSLSGGKDTQYFGPGTRLLVL.

Of note for this clone: Germline and genes here are mouse. The missing CDR3 end, 1 residue past where the read stops, is filled in from the germline J gene. The chain combines TRBV13-1 with TRBJ2-3; tentative D call: TRBD1 (5 bases). Looked up from germline, CDR1 is NSHNY and CDR2 is SYGAGN. The CDR3 has 12 amino acids. The V end lost 6 bases, the J end lost 1 base, and 6 bases lay between the germline ends. The part of the CDR3 DNA that was read is TGTGCCAGCAAGACAGGTGCAGAAACGCTGTAT. This encodes CASKTGAETLY. Given in full, the CDR3 is CASKTGAETLYF.

Remarks on this clone: Genes here carry mouse names. The read stops 1 residue short of the end of the CDR3; the missing end is completed from the germline J gene. This chain joins TRBV13-2 and TRBJ1-4; 7 nucleotides agree with TRBD1. The germline V gene encodes CDR1 NNHNN and CDR2 SYGAGS (reference sequence). This CDR3 has 14 residues. Germline trimming cut 5 bases from V and 1 base from J; bases unmatched to any gene: 2. The CDR3 here is CASGGQNSNERLFF. The covered CDR3 bases are TGTGCCAGCGGGGGACAGAATTCCAACGAAAGATTATTT.

This clone has only one observation. The genes and germline here are from mouse. From the germline J gene comes the end of the CDR3, since the read stops 1 residue before it. This sequence joins TRBV5 and TRBJ1-5; the D is unclear. Germline V gives CDR1 LGHNA, CDR2 YNLKQL (reference sequence). This CDR3 has 15 residues. Trimming shortened V by 0 bases and J by 0 bases, and 6 bases separated the two germline ends. The covered CDR3 bases are TGTGCCAGCAGCCAAGAAAACATTAACAACCAGGCTCCGCTT. Protein: CASSQENINNQAPL. The full CDR3 reads CASSQENINNQAPLF.

With respect to this clone: Gene names denote mouse genes. The CDR3 end falls 1 residue outside the read, so it is completed with the germline J gene. The rearrangement links TRBV4 to TRBJ2-1, with TRBD2 matching 10 bases. The germline V gene has CDR1 LGHDT and CDR2 YNNKQL (reference sequence). CDR3 length: 15 amino acids. Trimming took 5 bases from V and 1 from J; bases not matched to a gene: 2. CDR3 DNA (partial): TGTGCCAGCAGCGAGACTGGGGGGAACTATGCTGAGCAGTTC. This translates into CASSETGGNYAEQF. The full CDR3 protein reads CASSETGGNYAEQFF. Full variable domain (remainder filled in from reference TRBV4 and TRBJ2-1): ETAVFQTPNYHVTQVGNEVSFNCKQTLGHDTMYWYKQDSKKLLKIMFSYNNKQLIVNETVPRRFSPQSSDKAHLNLRIKSVEPEDSAVYLCASSETGGNYAEQFFGPGTRLTVL.